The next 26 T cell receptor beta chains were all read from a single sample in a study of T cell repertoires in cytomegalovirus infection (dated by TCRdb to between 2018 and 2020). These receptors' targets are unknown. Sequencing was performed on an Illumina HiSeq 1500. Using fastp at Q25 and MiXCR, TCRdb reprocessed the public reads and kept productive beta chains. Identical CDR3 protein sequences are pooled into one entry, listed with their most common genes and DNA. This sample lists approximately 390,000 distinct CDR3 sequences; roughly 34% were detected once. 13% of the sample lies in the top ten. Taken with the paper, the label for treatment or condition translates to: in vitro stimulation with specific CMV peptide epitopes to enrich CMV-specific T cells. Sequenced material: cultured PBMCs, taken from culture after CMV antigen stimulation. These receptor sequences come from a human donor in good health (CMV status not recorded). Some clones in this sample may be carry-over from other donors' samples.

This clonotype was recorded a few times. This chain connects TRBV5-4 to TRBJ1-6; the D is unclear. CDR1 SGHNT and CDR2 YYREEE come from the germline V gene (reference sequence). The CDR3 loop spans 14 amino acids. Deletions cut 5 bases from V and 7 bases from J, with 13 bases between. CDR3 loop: CASRDQRNNSPLHF. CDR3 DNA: TGTGCCAGCAGAGACCAGCGAAACAATTCACCCCTCCACTTT.

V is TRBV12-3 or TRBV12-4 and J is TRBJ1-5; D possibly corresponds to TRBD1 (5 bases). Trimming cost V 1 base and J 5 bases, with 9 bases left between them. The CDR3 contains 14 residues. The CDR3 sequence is CASSLDGTDQPQHF. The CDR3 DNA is TGTGCCAGCAGTTTAGATGGGACGGATCAGCCCCAGCATTTT.

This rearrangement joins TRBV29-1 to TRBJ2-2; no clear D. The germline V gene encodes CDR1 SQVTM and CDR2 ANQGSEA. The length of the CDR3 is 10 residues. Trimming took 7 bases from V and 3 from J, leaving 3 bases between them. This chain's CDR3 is CSAYTGELFF. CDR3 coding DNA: TGCAGCGCTTACACCGGGGAGCTGTTTTTT.

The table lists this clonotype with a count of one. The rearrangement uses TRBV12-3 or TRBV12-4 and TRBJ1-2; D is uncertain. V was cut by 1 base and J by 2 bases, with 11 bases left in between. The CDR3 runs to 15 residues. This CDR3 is CASSLVGEINYGYTF. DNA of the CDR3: TGTGCCAGCAGTTTAGTCGGGGAGATAAACTATGGCTACACCTTC.

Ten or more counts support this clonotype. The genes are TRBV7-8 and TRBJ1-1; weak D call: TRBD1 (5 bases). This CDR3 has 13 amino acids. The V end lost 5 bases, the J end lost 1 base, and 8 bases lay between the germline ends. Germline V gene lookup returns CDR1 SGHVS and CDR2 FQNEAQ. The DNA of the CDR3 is TGTGCCAGCAGCCGGGACCCGAACACTGAAGCTTTCTTT. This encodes CASSRDPNTEAFF.

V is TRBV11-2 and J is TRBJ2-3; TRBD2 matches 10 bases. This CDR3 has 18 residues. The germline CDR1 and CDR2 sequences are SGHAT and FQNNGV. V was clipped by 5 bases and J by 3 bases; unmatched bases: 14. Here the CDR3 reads CASSLDSLTSGLTDTQYF. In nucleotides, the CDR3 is TGTGCCAGCAGCCTGGACAGCTTGACTAGCGGGCTAACAGATACGCAGTATTTT.

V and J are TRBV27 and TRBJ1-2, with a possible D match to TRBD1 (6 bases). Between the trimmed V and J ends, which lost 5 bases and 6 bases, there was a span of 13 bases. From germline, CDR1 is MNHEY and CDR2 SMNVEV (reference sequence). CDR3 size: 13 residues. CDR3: CASSKGEPHGYTF. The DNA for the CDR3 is TGTGCCAGCAGTAAGGGGGAGCCCCATGGCTACACCTTC.

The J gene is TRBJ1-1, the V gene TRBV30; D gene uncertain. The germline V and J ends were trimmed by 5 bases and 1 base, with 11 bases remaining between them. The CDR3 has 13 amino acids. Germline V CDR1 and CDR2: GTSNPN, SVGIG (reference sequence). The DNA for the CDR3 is TGTGCCTGGGCCCCCGCCGGGAACACTGAAGCTTTCTTT. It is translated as CAWAPAGNTEAFF.

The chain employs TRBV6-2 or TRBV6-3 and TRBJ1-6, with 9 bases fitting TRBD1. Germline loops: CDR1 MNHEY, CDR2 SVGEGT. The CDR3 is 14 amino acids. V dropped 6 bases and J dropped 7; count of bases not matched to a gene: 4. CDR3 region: CASSSGTGNSPLHF. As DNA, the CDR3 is TGTGCCAGCAGCTCCGGGACAGGGAATTCACCCCTCCACTTT.

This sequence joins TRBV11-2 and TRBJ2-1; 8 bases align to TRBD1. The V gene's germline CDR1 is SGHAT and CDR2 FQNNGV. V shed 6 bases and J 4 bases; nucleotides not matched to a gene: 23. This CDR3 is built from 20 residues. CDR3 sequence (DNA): TGTGCCAGCAGTTCCCTGCGCGCAGGGGGCCCATCTGATCTATACAATGAGCAGTTCTTC. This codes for CASSSLRAGGPSDLYNEQFF.

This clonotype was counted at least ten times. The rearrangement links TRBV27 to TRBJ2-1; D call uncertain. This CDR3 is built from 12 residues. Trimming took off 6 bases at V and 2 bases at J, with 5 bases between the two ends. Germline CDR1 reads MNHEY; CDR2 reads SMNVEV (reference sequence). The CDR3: CASRGPYNEQFF. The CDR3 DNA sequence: TGTGCCAGCAGAGGGCCCTACAATGAGCAGTTCTTC.

The CDR3 loop is CASSYPGRTSYNEQFF. CDR3 coding DNA: TGTGCCAGCAGTTATCCGGGACGCACCTCCTACAATGAGCAGTTCTTC. The chain couples TRBV6-2 or TRBV6-3 to TRBJ2-1; D is perhaps TRBD1 or TRBD2 (5 bases each). Germline CDR1 MNHEY, CDR2 SVGEGT. V was clipped by 3 bases and J by 0 bases, with 12 bases between them. The CDR3 is 16 amino acids.

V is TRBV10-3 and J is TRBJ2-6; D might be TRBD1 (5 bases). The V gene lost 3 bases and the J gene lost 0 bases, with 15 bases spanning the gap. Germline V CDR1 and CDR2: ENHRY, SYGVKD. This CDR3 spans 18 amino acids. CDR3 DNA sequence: TGTGCCATCAGTGACGCAAGGGGCTTGGGCTCTGGGGCCAACGTCCTGACTTTC. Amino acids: CAISDARGLGSGANVLTF.

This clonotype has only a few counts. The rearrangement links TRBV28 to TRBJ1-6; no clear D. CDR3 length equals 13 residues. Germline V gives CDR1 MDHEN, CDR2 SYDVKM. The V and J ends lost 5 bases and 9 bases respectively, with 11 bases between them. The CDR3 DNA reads TGTGCCAGCAGTCCCGGCCACGGTTCACCCCTCCACTTT. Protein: CASSPGHGSPLHF.

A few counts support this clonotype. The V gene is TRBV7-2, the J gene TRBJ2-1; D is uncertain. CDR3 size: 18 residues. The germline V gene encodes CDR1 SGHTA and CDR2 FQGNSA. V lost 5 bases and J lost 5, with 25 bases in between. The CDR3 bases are TGTGCCAGCAGCCCGACCCCCGTGGTGGGAACGTTCCACAATGAGCAGTTCTTC. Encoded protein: CASSPTPVVGTFHNEQFF. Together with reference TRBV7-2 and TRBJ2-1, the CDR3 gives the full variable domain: GAGVSQSPSNKVTEKGKDVELRCDPISGHTALYWYRQSLGQGLEFLIYFQGNSAPDKSGLPSDRFSAERTGGSVSTLTIQRTQQEDSAVYLCASSPTPVVGTFHNEQFFGPGTRLTVL.

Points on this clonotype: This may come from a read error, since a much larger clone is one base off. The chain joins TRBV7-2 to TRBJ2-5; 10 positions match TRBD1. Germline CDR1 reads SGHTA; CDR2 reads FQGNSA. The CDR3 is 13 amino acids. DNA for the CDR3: TGTGTCAGCAGCTTGGACAGGGGGAAGACCCAGTACTTC. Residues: CVSSLDRGKTQYF.

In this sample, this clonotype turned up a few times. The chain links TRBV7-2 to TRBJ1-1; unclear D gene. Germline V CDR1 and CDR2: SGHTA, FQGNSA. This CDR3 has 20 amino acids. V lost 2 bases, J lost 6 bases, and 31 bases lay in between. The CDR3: CASSLFLSAWALGNRAEAFF. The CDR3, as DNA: TGTGCCAGCAGCTTATTCCTTTCCGCATGGGCCCTCGGGAACCGAGCTGAAGCTTTCTTT.

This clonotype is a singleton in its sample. For the CDR3, the DNA is TGCAGTGCTAGAGACCGCCCTGACTCCTACACTGAAGCTTTCTTT. Amino acids: CSARDRPDSYTEAFF. The chain joins TRBV20-1 to TRBJ1-1; no reliable D call. Looked up from germline, CDR1 is DFQATT and CDR2 is SNEGSKA (reference sequence). Trimming pared 0 bases from V and 3 bases from J, leaving 14 bases between. The CDR3 covers 15 residues.

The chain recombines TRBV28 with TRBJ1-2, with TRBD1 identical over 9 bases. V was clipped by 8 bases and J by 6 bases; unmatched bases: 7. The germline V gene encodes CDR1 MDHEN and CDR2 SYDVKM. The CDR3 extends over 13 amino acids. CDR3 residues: CASGSRQGDGYTF. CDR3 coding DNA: TGTGCCAGCGGGTCTCGACAGGGGGATGGCTACACCTTC.

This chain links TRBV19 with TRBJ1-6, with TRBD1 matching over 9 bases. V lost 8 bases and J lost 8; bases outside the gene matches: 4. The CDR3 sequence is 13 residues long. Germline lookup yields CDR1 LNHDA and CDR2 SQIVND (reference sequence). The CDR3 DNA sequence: TGTGCCAGTTGGGACAGGGTGGATTCACCCCTCCACTTT. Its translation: CASWDRVDSPLHF.

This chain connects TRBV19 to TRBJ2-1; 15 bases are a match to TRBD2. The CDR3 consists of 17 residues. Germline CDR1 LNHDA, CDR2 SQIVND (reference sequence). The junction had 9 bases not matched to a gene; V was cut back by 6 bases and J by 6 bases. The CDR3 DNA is TGTGCCAGTAGGCACACCGGGACTAGCGGGAGGCCCAATGAGCAGTTCTTC. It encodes CASRHTGTSGRPNEQFF.

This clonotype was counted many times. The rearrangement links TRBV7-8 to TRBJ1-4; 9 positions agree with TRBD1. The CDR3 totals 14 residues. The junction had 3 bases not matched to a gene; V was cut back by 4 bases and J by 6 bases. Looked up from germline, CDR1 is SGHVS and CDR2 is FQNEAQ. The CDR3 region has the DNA TGTGCCAGCAGCTCCGGACAGGGGTATGAAAAACTGTTTTTT. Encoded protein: CASSSGQGYEKLFF.

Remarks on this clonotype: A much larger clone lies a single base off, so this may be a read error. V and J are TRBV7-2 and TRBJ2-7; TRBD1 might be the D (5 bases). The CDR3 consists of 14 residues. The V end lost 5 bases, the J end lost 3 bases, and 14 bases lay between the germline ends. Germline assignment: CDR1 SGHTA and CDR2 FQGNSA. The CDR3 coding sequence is TGTGCCAGCAGCCCCAAGACAGAGTACTACGAGCAGTACGTC. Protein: CASSPKTEYYEQYV.

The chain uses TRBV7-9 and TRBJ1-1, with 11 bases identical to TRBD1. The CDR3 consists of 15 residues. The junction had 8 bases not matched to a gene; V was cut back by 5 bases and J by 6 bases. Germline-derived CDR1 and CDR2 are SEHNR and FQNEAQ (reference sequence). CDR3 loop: CASSPRGTGGAEAFF. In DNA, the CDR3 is TGTGCCAGCAGCCCCAGGGGGACAGGGGGAGCTGAAGCTTTCTTT.

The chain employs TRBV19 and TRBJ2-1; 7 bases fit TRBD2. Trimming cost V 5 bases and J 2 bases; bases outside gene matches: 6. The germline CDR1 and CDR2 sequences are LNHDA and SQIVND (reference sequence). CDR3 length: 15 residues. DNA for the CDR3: TGTGCCAGTAGTGCGGGGACTACTACCTACAATGAGCAGTTCTTC. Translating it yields CASSAGTTTYNEQFF.

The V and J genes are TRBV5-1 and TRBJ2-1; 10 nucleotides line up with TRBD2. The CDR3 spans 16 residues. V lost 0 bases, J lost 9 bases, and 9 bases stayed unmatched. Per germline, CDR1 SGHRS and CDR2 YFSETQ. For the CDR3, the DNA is TGCGCCAGCAGCTTGGACCTAGCGGGAGTGGTGGTTGAGCAGTTCTTC. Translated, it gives CASSLDLAGVVVEQFF.